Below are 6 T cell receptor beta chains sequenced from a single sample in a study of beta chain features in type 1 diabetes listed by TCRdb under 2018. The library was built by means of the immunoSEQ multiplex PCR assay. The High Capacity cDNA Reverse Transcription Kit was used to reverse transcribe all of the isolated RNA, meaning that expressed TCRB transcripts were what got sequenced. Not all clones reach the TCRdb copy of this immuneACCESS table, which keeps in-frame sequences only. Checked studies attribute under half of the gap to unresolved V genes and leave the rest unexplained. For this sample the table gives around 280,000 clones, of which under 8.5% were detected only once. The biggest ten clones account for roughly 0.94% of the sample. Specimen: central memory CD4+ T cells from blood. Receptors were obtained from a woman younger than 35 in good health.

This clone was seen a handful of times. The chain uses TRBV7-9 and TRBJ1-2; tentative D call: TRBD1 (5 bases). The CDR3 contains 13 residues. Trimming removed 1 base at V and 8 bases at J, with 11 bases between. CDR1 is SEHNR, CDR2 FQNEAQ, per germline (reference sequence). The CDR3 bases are TGTGCCAGCAGCTTAGACGGGGGTCTGGGCTACACCTTC. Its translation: CASSLDGGLGYTF.

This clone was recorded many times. The CDR3 region is CASSMGTGDYGYTF. In DNA, the CDR3 is TGTGCCAGCAGCATGGGGACAGGGGACTATGGCTACACCTTC. V gene TRBV5-4 combines with J gene TRBJ1-2; 10 bases align to TRBD1. Germline trimming cut 4 bases from V and 3 bases from J; bases unmatched to any gene: 3. Germline loops: CDR1 SGHNT, CDR2 YYREEE (reference sequence). CDR3 size: 14 residues.

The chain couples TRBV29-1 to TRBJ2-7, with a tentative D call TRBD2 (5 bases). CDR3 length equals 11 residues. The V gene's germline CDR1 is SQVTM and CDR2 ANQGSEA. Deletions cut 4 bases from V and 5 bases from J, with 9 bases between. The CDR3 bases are TGCAGCGTTGCCATAGCGAACGAGCAGTACGTC. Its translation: CSVAIANEQYV.

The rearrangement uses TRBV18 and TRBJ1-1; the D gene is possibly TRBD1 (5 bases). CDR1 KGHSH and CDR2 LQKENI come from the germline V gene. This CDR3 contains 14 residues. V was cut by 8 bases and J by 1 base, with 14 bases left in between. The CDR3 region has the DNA TGTGCCAGCCTAGTCCCAGGGACGAACACTGAAGCTTTCTTT. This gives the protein CASLVPGTNTEAFF.

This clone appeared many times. CDR3 sequence (DNA): TGTGCCAGCAGGGACACTAGACCAAGCCAGTATTTT. Amino acids: CASRDTRPSQYF. The J gene is TRBJ2-3, the V gene TRBV2; D is perhaps TRBD1 or TRBD2 (5 bases each). V lost 6 bases to trimming and J lost 12 bases, with 16 bases between them. CDR3 size: 12 residues. Germline lookup yields CDR1 SNHLY and CDR2 FYNNEI.

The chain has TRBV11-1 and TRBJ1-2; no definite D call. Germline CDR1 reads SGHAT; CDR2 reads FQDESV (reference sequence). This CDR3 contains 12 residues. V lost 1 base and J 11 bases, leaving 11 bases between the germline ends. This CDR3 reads CASSLDRAAYTF. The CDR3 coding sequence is TGTGCCAGCAGCTTAGATCGCGCAGCATACACCTTC.